The clone carrying this TCR beta chain has more than one count but fewer than ten. The antigen is not known. Blood was collected once per donor into heparin, averaging around 120 mL. Germline-derived CDR1 and CDR2 are SGDLS and YYNGEE. Trimming removed 6 bases from V and 9 bases from J; junction bases left unmatched: 17. The CDR3 is made up of 16 amino acids. This sample is drawn from a study of beta chain features in type 1 diabetes. Study details: No patient-donor differences in age, gender, total cells or subset yield.

Study results and caveats: All four CD4+ subsets of Type 1 diabetes patients contained TCRB CDR3s that were moderately but significantly shorter. A possible short-template PCR bias applies equally to patients and controls.

The sequenced template was cDNA made from the entire isolated RNA. The average read count of naive, central memory and regulatory T cell samples was some 3.8 million. Assay: immunoSEQ multiplex PCR; the TCRdb copy retains only in-frame clones and omits some. Of 200,000 to 250,000 clones in the sample, approximately 15% were seen once. This sequence originates from a young man with type 1 diabetes. Sequencing was performed on naive CD4+ T cells from blood. This chain links TRBV9 with TRBJ2-3, with 9 bases lining up with TRBD2. In DNA, the CDR3 is TGTGCCAGCACCCAGCGGGCGGGGGGGCCCCAGAGCACGCAGTATTTT. Protein: CASTQRAGGPQSTQYF.